This T cell receptor beta chain comes out of a study of CD8+ T cells in alopecia areata. In the study overall: For 6 to 18 months, tofacitinib was taken, and 6 months off drug followed. General observations from the study: Persistence of many expanded lesional clones was seen in scalp and blood during tofacitinib. In scalp, tofacitinib significantly decreased clonality and expanded CD8+ clones among the top 100.

CDR3 length: 17 amino acids. Germline V lookup: CDR1 SEHNR, CDR2 FQNEAQ (reference sequence). The V gene lost 5 bases and the J gene lost 0 bases, with 19 bases spanning the gap. Treatment meaning: oral pan-JAK inhibitor, 5-10 mg twice daily. Extracted from the samples, RNA was reverse transcribed into cDNA to serve as the sequencing template. Measured with immunoSEQ multiplex PCR; TCRdb has only the in-frame clones, and not every one. The table includes roughly 120,000 clones, roughly 63% detected once. A word on this clone: The antigen is undetermined.

This receptor was identified in a human donor with alopecia areata. J is TRBJ1-2 and V is TRBV7-9; the D is unclear. The sequencing here drew on CD8+ T cells sorted from blood, taken at week 4, from a patient treated with tofacitinib. The CDR3 nucleotides read TGTGCCAGCAGCCAGACGGCTGGGGTTCGCCCTAACTATGGCTACACCTTC. Encoded protein: CASSQTAGVRPNYGYTF.